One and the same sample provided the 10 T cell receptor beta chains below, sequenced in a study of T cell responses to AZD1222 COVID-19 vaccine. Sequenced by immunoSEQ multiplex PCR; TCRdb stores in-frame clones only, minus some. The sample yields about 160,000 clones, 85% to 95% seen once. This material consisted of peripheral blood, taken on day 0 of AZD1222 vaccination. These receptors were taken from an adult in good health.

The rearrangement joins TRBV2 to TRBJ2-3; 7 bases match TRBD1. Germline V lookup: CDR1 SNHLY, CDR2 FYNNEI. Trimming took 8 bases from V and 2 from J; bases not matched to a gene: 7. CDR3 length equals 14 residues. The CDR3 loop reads CASDRAEDTDTQYF. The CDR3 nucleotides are TGTGCCAGCGACAGGGCCGAGGACACAGATACGCAGTATTTT. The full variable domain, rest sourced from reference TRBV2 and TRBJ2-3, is EPEVTQTPSHQVTQMGQEVILRCVPISNHLYFYWYRQILGQKVEFLVSFYNNEISEKSEIFDDQFSVERPDGSNFTLKIRSTKLEDSAMYFCASDRAEDTDTQYFGPGTRLTVL.

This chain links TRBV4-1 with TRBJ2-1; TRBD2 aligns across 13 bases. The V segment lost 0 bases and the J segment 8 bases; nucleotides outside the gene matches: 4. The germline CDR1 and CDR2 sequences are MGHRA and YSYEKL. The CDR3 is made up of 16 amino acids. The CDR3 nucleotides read TGCGCCAGCAGCCAAGAAGGGACTAGCGGGGTATATGAGCAGTTCTTC. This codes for CASSQEGTSGVYEQFF.

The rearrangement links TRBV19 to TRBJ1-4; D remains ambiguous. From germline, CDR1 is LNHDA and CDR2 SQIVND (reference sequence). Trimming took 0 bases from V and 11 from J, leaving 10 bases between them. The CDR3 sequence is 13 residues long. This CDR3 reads CASSIDQRRKLFF. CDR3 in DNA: TGTGCCAGTAGTATAGATCAGCGGCGGAAACTGTTTTTT. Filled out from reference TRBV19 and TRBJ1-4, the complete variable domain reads DGGITQSPKYLFRKEGQNVTLSCEQNLNHDAMYWYRQDPGQGLRLIYYSQIVNDFQKGDIAEGYSVSREKKESFPLTVTSAQKNPTAFYLCASSIDQRRKLFFGSGTQLSVL.

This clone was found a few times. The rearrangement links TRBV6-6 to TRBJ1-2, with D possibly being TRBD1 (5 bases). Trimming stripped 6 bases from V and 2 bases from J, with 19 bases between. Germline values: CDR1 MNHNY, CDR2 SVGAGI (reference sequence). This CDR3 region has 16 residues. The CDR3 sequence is CASSDGPGTGNYGYTF. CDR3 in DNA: TGTGCCAGCAGCGACGGTCCCGGGACGGGGAACTATGGCTACACCTTC.

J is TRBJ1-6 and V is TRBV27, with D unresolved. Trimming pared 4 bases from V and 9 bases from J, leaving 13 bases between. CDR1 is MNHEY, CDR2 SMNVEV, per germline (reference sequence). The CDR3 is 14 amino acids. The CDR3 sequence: CASSSFSLSSPLHF. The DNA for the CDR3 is TGTGCCAGCAGTTCCTTTTCTTTGAGTTCACCCCTCCACTTT.

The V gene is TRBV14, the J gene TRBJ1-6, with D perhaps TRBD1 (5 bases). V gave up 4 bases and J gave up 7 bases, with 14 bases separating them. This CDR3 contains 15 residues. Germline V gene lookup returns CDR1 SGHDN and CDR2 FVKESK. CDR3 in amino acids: CASSLGGDGNSPLHF. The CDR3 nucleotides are TGTGCCAGCAGCCTGGGGGGGGACGGCAATTCACCCCTCCACTTT.

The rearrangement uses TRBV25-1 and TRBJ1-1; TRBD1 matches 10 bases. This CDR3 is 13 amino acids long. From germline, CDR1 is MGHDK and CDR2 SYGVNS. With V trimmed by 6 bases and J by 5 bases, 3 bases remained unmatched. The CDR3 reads CASRDRGQTEAFF. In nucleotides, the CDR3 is TGTGCCAGCAGAGACAGGGGGCAAACTGAAGCTTTCTTT.

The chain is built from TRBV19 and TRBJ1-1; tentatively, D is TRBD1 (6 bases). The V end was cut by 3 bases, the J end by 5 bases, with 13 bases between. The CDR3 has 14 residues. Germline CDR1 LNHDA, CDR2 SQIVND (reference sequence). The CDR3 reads CASSMGQAATEAFF. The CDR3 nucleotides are TGTGCCAGTAGTATGGGACAAGCGGCTACTGAAGCTTTCTTT.

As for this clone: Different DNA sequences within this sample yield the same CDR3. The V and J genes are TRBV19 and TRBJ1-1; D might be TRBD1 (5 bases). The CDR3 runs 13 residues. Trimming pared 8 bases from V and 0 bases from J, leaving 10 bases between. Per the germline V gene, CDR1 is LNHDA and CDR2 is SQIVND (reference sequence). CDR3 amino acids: CASSGTVNTEAFF. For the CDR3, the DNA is TGTGCCAGTTCCGGGACGGTGAACACTGAAGCTTTCTTT.

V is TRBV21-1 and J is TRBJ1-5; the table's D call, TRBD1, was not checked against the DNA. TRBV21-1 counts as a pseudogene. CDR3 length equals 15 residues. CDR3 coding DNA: TGTGCCGGCGGGGACAGGACCCTGAGCAATCAGCCCCAGCATTTT. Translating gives CAGGDRTLSNQPQHF.